This TCR beta chain was obtained from a study of T cell repertoires in cytomegalovirus infection. Turning to the study itself: Based on public TCR beta signatures, there were indications of CMV infection and of a matching HLA type. General study findings and limits: The ex vivo response showed dominance by HLA-C-restricted CMV-specific TCR beta clonotypes. Public TCR beta family frequency separated CMV-and-HLA carriers, including in an independent cohort.

TCRdb processed the reads anew with MiXCR; each CDR3 protein has one entry. The sample has some 240,000 distinct CDR3 sequences; approximately 15% are singletons. This clonotype turned up a few times. The target antigen is unknown. The TCR sequence derives from a human donor in good health (CMV status not recorded). Some clones in this sample may be carry-over from other donors' samples. The specimen sequenced was CD8+ T cells from PBMCs.

DNA of the CDR3: TGTGCCAGCAGTCCCGAGGGAGCATACGAGCAGTACTTC. This gives the protein CASSPEGAYEQYF. The rearrangement joins TRBV28 to TRBJ2-7, with D possibly TRBD2 on 5 matching bases. The CDR3 length is 13 residues. CDR1 and CDR2 (germline): MDHEN, SYDVKM. V shed 5 bases and J shed 4 bases, with 12 bases lying between them.